This T cell receptor beta chain was recorded in a study of shared clonotypes between healthy human individuals. The CDR3 covers 13 residues. V dropped 6 bases and J dropped 8; count of bases not matched to a gene: 8. CDR1 and CDR2 from the germline V gene are MNHEY and SMNVEV (reference sequence). Sequencing used immunoSEQ multiplex PCR; TCRdb keeps in-frame clones, though not all of them. The data contain 2,500,000 or so clones, just under 95% of them seen just once; the ten biggest clones take up approximately 0.41%. This TCR derives from a man aged 18 to 30 in good health. Some clones in this sample may be carry-over from other donors' samples. The sequencing input was naive CD4+ T cells from PBMCs. Described subset: CD45RA+ positively selected. The V and J genes are TRBV27 and TRBJ2-3; TRBD2 agrees at 7 bases. The CDR3 DNA reads TGTGCCAGCAGCGGACCGAAGCGGGGTACGCAGTATTTT. Amino acids: CASSGPKRGTQYF.